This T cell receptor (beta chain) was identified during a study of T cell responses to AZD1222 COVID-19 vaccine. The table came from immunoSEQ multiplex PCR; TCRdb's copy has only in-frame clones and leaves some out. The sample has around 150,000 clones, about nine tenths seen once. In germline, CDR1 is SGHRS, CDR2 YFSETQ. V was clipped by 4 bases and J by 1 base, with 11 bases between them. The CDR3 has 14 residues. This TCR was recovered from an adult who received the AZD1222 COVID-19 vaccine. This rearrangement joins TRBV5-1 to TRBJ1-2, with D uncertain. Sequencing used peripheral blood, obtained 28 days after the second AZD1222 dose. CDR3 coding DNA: TGCGCCAGCAGCCCTGTGGAGGTTAACTATGGCTACACCTTC. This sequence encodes CASSPVEVNYGYTF.